Listed here are 25 T cell receptor beta chains from one sample, sequenced in a study of T cell responses to AZD1222 COVID-19 vaccine. TCRdb's copy holds only in-frame clones and misses some; the assay was immunoSEQ multiplex PCR. The sample lists around 100,000 clones; around 86% were seen once. Specimen: peripheral blood, collected on day 0 of AZD1222 vaccination. These receptors came from an adult in good health.

The rearrangement joins TRBV6-5 to TRBJ2-7; TRBD2 might be the D (7 bases). CDR1 and CDR2 from the germline V gene are MNHEY and SVGAGI. This CDR3 spans 14 amino acids. V dropped 11 bases and J dropped 2 bases, with 19 bases sitting between them. The CDR3 here is CASQGTNRAYEQYF. The CDR3 DNA follows: TGTGCCTCCCAGGGGACTAACAGGGCCTACGAGCAGTACTTC.

This rearrangement joins TRBV2 to TRBJ1-2, with D possibly being TRBD1 (5 bases). V was shortened by 4 bases and J by 2 bases, with 5 bases between the two germline ends. Germline V CDR1 and CDR2: SNHLY, FYNNEI. This CDR3 is built from 12 residues. CDR3 residues: CASSGTNYGYTF. CDR3 nucleotide sequence: TGTGCCAGCAGTGGGACAAACTATGGCTACACCTTC. The full variable domain, completed using reference TRBV2 and TRBJ1-2, is EPEVTQTPSHQVTQMGQEVILRCVPISNHLYFYWYRQILGQKVEFLVSFYNNEISEKSEIFDDQFSVERPDGSNFTLKIRSTKLEDSAMYFCASSGTNYGYTFGSGTRLTVV.

V gene TRBV2 combines with J gene TRBJ1-2; 9 nucleotides agree with TRBD1. Germline-derived CDR1 and CDR2 are SNHLY and FYNNEI. CDR3 length: 12 residues. The ends lost 6 bases at V and 4 bases at J; junction bases unmatched: 0. Written as DNA, the CDR3 is TGTGCCAGCAGGACAGGGGGCTATGGCTACACCTTC. This translates into CASRTGGYGYTF.

The V call is TRBV19, the J call TRBJ1-1; 7 bases map to TRBD1. Looked up from germline, CDR1 is LNHDA and CDR2 is SQIVND (reference sequence). CDR3 length: 15 amino acids. The trim removed 3 bases at V and 5 bases at J, leaving 9 bases unmatched. Written as DNA, the CDR3 is TGTGCCAGTAGTATGCCCCAAGCAGGGGGTACTGAAGCTTTCTTT. Amino acids: CASSMPQAGGTEAFF.

This chain uses TRBV19 with TRBJ1-2; the D is unclear. Deletions cut 3 bases from V and 5 bases from J, with 10 bases between. Germline V gives CDR1 LNHDA, CDR2 SQIVND (reference sequence). The CDR3 spans 13 residues. The CDR3 DNA follows: TGTGCCAGTAGTATTCAGCGGAGATATGGCTACACCTTC. It specifies CASSIQRRYGYTF.

The V call is TRBV5-1, the J call TRBJ2-7; 9 nucleotides align to TRBD1. The CDR3 has 14 residues. In germline, CDR1 is SGHRS, CDR2 YFSETQ. V trimming: 4 bases; J trimming: 3 bases; junction bases outside the gene matches: 5. CDR3 nucleotides: TGCGCCAGCAGCCAGGGACAGGGACACTACGAGCAGTACTTC. Its protein product is CASSQGQGHYEQYF.

The chain couples TRBV30 to TRBJ1-4; D not resolved. Germline CDR1 GTSNPN, CDR2 SVGIG (reference sequence). V lost 0 bases and J lost 8, with 4 bases in between. This CDR3 has 11 amino acids. The CDR3: CAWSVGEKLFF. The CDR3 region has the DNA TGTGCCTGGAGTGTAGGGGAAAAACTGTTTTTT.

This clone was counted at least ten times. The chain is built from TRBV11-3 and TRBJ1-1; D is undetermined. V gave up 1 base and J gave up 1 base, with 7 bases separating them. Germline V gene data show CDR1 as SGHNT and CDR2 as YENEEA. The CDR3 length is 14 residues. In DNA form, the CDR3 reads TGTGCCAGCAGCTTAGTGTCAGCGAACACTGAAGCTTTCTTT. Its translation: CASSLVSANTEAFF.

V usage is TRBV2 and J usage is TRBJ1-1, with TRBD1 as a possible D gene (5 bases). The CDR3 length is 15 residues. The germline V gene has CDR1 SNHLY and CDR2 FYNNEI. The V gene lost 1 base and the J gene lost 6 bases, with 15 bases spanning the gap. In DNA, the CDR3 is TGTGCCAGCAGTGAAGACCAGGTAACAGGCTCTGAAGCTTTCTTT. Translating gives CASSEDQVTGSEAFF.

This clone appeared a single time. CDR3 in DNA: TGTGCCAGTAGTATATCTCTGACTAGCGGTTCTAGCACAGATACGCAGTATTTT. Its protein product is CASSISLTSGSSTDTQYF. The chain employs TRBV19 and TRBJ2-3; 9 bases agree with TRBD2. There are 18 residues in the CDR3. The V and J ends lost 2 bases and 0 bases, in that order; junction bases with no gene match: 9. The germline V gene encodes CDR1 LNHDA and CDR2 SQIVND (reference sequence).

The V call is TRBV10-3, the J call TRBJ2-2, with a tentative D call TRBD1 (5 bases). CDR3 length: 13 amino acids. Trimming cost V 6 bases and J 6 bases, with 11 bases left between them. Looked up from germline, CDR1 is ENHRY and CDR2 is SYGVKD. In nucleotides, the CDR3 is TGTGCCATCAGCACCCAGGGATCCGGGGAGCTGTTTTTT. This codes for CAISTQGSGELFF.

The chain couples TRBV7-9 to TRBJ2-5; the match to TRBD2 covers 10 bases. CDR1 and CDR2 from the germline V gene are SEHNR and FQNEAQ (reference sequence). V was clipped by 1 base and J by 4 bases; unmatched bases: 9. This CDR3 has 17 amino acids. The DNA of the CDR3 is TGTGCCAGCAGCTTAGGCACTAGCGGGACGTCAATAGAGACCCAGTACTTC. As protein: CASSLGTSGTSIETQYF.

CDR3: CASSALGGQGGYEQFF. As DNA, the CDR3 is TGCGCCAGCAGCGCCCTAGGGGGACAGGGTGGGTATGAGCAGTTCTTC. This chain connects TRBV5-1 to TRBJ2-1; TRBD1 matches 9 bases. The CDR3 contains 16 residues. Germline values: CDR1 SGHRS, CDR2 YFSETQ. J lost 8 bases, V lost 4 bases, and 13 bases had no gene match.

The genes are TRBV6-4 and TRBJ2-1; D possibly corresponds to TRBD2 (6 bases). The CDR3 extends over 16 amino acids. Germline V lookup: CDR1 MRHNA, CDR2 SNTAGT. V gave up 5 bases and J gave up 4 bases, with 18 bases separating them. The CDR3 protein is CASSSLGRGKYNEQFF. The CDR3 nucleotides are TGTGCCAGCAGTTCCCTGGGGCGGGGCAAGTACAATGAGCAGTTCTTC.

The V call is TRBV5-5, the J call TRBJ1-4, with D possibly TRBD1 on 6 matching bases. Trimming pared 1 base from V and 7 bases from J, leaving 14 bases between. The CDR3 consists of 15 residues. CDR1 is SGHKS, CDR2 YYEKEE, per germline (reference sequence). The CDR3 loop reads CASSLQAYRAEKLFF. In nucleotides, the CDR3 is TGTGCCAGCAGCTTGCAGGCCTACAGGGCTGAAAAACTGTTTTTT.

The rearrangement uses TRBV6-5 and TRBJ2-1; 8 bases align to TRBD2. V lost 2 bases to trimming and J lost 0 bases; unmatched junction nucleotides: 3. The CDR3 has 16 residues. Germline-derived CDR1 and CDR2 are MNHEY and SVGAGI. CDR3: CASSYNGGASYNEQFF. The CDR3 DNA reads TGTGCCAGCAGTTACAACGGGGGGGCCTCCTACAATGAGCAGTTCTTC.

V gene TRBV7-2 combines with J gene TRBJ1-2; 8 positions match TRBD1. Germline V gene lookup returns CDR1 SGHTA and CDR2 FQGNSA. After removal of 5 bases from V and 1 base from J, the junction contained 15 bases not matched to a gene. The CDR3 covers 18 residues. CDR3 amino acids: CASSPGDRSYSINYGYTF. The CDR3 nucleotides are TGTGCCAGCAGCCCTGGGGACAGGTCGTACTCGATTAACTATGGCTACACCTTC.

The chain uses TRBV5-5 and TRBJ1-1; perhaps TRBD1 as D (5 bases). Per germline, CDR1 SGHKS and CDR2 YYEKEE (reference sequence). The CDR3 consists of 16 residues. The V end lost 2 bases, the J end lost 0 bases, and 14 bases lay between the germline ends. CDR3 sequence: CASSFSSGHMNTEAFF. The DNA of the CDR3 is TGTGCCAGCAGCTTCTCATCCGGACATATGAACACTGAAGCTTTCTTT.

V and J are TRBV2 and TRBJ1-2, with D tentatively TRBD1 (5 bases). Germline values: CDR1 SNHLY, CDR2 FYNNEI. V dropped 5 bases and J dropped 2 bases, with 15 bases sitting between them. CDR3 length equals 15 residues. The CDR3 here is CASSLNIGGNYGYTF. CDR3 DNA: TGTGCCAGCAGTCTTAATATTGGGGGAAACTATGGCTACACCTTC. Full variable domain (outside the CDR3, taken from reference TRBV2 and TRBJ1-2): EPEVTQTPSHQVTQMGQEVILRCVPISNHLYFYWYRQILGQKVEFLVSFYNNEISEKSEIFDDQFSVERPDGSNFTLKIRSTKLEDSAMYFCASSLNIGGNYGYTFGSGTRLTVV.

V and J are TRBV15 and TRBJ2-1; D is perhaps TRBD1 (5 bases). V was clipped by 0 bases and J by 9 bases, with 12 bases between them. The length of the CDR3 is 14 residues. Germline lookup yields CDR1 LNHNV and CDR2 YYDKDF (reference sequence). This chain's CDR3 is CATSRDKGAFEQFF. For the CDR3, the DNA is TGTGCCACCAGCAGAGATAAAGGGGCGTTTGAGCAGTTCTTC.

V usage is TRBV6-6 and J usage is TRBJ2-2; possibly TRBD1 for D (6 bases). V lost 2 bases and J 0 bases, leaving 10 bases between the germline ends. CDR3 length: 16 residues. Germline V CDR1 and CDR2: MNHNY, SVGAGI (reference sequence). CDR3 DNA: TGTGCCAGCAGTTACGTGGGACACGCGAACACCGGGGAGCTGTTTTTT. Translated, it gives CASSYVGHANTGELFF.

V gene TRBV4-2 combines with J gene TRBJ1-4; D is ambiguous. Germline V gene sequence: CDR1 LGHNA, CDR2 YNFKEQ. Trimming removed 0 bases at V and 7 bases at J, with 12 bases between. The CDR3 contains 15 residues. The CDR3 protein is CASSQDLRITEKLFF. The CDR3 DNA reads TGTGCCAGCAGCCAAGATCTGCGCATTACTGAAAAACTGTTTTTT.

The chain couples TRBV7-2 to TRBJ2-7; 7 bases align to TRBD1. The CDR3 is 13 amino acids. Germline trimming cut 4 bases from V and 2 bases from J; bases unmatched to any gene: 2. Germline V gives CDR1 SGHTA, CDR2 FQGNSA. This CDR3 is CASSSGQTYEQYF. DNA of the CDR3: TGTGCCAGCAGCTCGGGACAGACCTACGAGCAGTACTTC.

The V call is TRBV25-1, the J call TRBJ2-7; D possibly corresponds to TRBD2 (6 bases). V dropped 2 bases and J dropped 4 bases, with 6 bases sitting between them. The CDR3 runs to 12 residues. Germline V lookup: CDR1 MGHDK, CDR2 SYGVNS. The CDR3 loop is CASSEAGYEQYF. DNA for the CDR3: TGTGCCAGCAGTGAAGCGGGGTACGAGCAGTACTTC.

The rearrangement uses TRBV19 and TRBJ2-3, with D perhaps matching TRBD2 (5 bases). Germline CDR1 and CDR2: LNHDA and SQIVND (reference sequence). With 4 bases removed from V and 1 base from J, the gap between germline ends came to 9 bases. This CDR3 comprises 14 residues. The CDR3 reads CASSRSGGTDTQYF. The CDR3 DNA follows: TGTGCCAGTAGTAGGAGCGGAGGCACAGATACGCAGTATTTT.